Shown below are 7 T cell receptor beta chains from a single sample sequenced in a study of regulatory T cells in long-lasting Graves disease. Arm-PCR of CDR3 regions and iRepertoire HTBI primers were the basis on which TCR beta libraries were built. Via MiXCR, TCRdb re-called the multiplex PCR reads, giving one row per CDR3 protein. Among 500,000 to 800,000 distinct CDR3 sequences listed, 25% to 35% were seen once. Described time point: persistent/refractory GD, antithyroid drugs over 5 years with positive TRAb. PBMCs were the source of the RNA used for TCR sequencing. This sample comprised peripheral blood mononuclear cells (PBMCs), obtained when the disease was refractory, from a patient treated with antithyroid drugs. These receptor sequences come from a female donor with Graves disease.

This clonotype came up a few times. The chain couples TRBV7-2 to TRBJ1-4; D is unresolved. V gave up 3 bases and J gave up 3 bases, with 8 bases separating them. The germline gives CDR1 SGHTA, CDR2 FQGNSA. This CDR3 comprises 14 residues. Here the CDR3 reads CASSLRWANEKLFF. In nucleotides, the CDR3 is TGTGCCAGCAGCTTGCGGTGGGCTAATGAAAAACTGTTTTTT.

The V and J genes are TRBV5-1 and TRBJ2-2; a weak D match, TRBD1 (6 bases). Germline V gives CDR1 SGHRS, CDR2 YFSETQ. V dropped 1 base and J dropped 7 bases, with 14 bases sitting between them. This CDR3 is 15 amino acids long. The CDR3 is CASSLSTGSVGELFF. CDR3 bases: TGCGCCAGCAGCTTGTCAACAGGGTCGGTCGGGGAGCTGTTTTTT. Full variable domain (remainder filled in from reference TRBV5-1 and TRBJ2-2): KAGVTQTPRYLIKTRGQQVTLSCSPISGHRSVSWYQQTPGQGLQFLFEYFSETQRNKGNFPGRFSGRQFSNSRSEMNVSTLELGDSALYLCASSLSTGSVGELFFGEGSRLTVL.

The J gene is TRBJ1-2, the V gene TRBV5-1, with 8 bases that match TRBD1. Germline V CDR1 and CDR2: SGHRS, YFSETQ. With V trimmed by 2 bases and J by 5 bases, 5 bases remained unmatched. CDR3 size: 14 residues. The CDR3 DNA is TGCGCCAGCAGCTTACAGGGGGGAGAATATGGCTACACCTTC. Amino acids: CASSLQGGEYGYTF.

The chain recombines TRBV7-9 with TRBJ1-5, with TRBD1 as a possible D gene (5 bases). Trimming shortened V by 3 bases and J by 2 bases, and 17 bases separated the two germline ends. Per the germline V gene, CDR1 is SEHNR and CDR2 is FQNEAQ (reference sequence). There are 17 residues in the CDR3. CDR3 nucleotide sequence: TGTGCCAGCAGCTTTAGCGGGCCCCTAGGGGGCAATCAGCCCCAGCATTTT. Protein: CASSFSGPLGGNQPQHF.

This clonotype was found a few times. The chain has TRBV11-2 and TRBJ2-2; D may be TRBD2 (5 bases). Trimming removed 4 bases at V and 2 bases at J, with 14 bases between. CDR3 length: 16 residues. Per germline, CDR1 SGHAT and CDR2 FQNNGV. DNA of the CDR3: TGTGCCAGCAGCTCCCCGTCGGGGTTTAACACCGGGGAGCTGTTTTTT. Protein: CASSSPSGFNTGELFF.

This chain uses TRBV5-1 with TRBJ2-7; 7 bases match TRBD2. Germline V gene lookup returns CDR1 SGHRS and CDR2 YFSETQ. The trim removed 0 bases at V and 7 bases at J, leaving 10 bases unmatched. The CDR3 contains 15 residues. CDR3 coding DNA: TGCGCCAGCAGCTTGGAGGTGACTAGCTTGGGGGAGCAGTACTTC. This encodes CASSLEVTSLGEQYF.

This clonotype was recorded at least ten times. The chain recombines TRBV25-1 with TRBJ2-7, with unresolved D. The germline CDR1 and CDR2 sequences are MGHDK and SYGVNS. The length of the CDR3 is 13 residues. V gave up 7 bases and J gave up 6 bases, with 16 bases separating them. CDR3 coding DNA: TGTGCCAGCATCCCTGCTGGCGGCCGCGAGCAGTACTTC. Protein sequence: CASIPAGGREQYF.